Below, 22 T cell receptor beta chains from the same sample are listed, as sequenced in a study of cytomegalovirus exposure and HLA in healthy donors. With 60 Vbeta and 13 Jbeta primers, the PCR was carried out. The repertoire was sequenced with immunoSEQ multiplex PCR; TCRdb's copy has only in-frame clones and lacks some. This table holds 150,000 to 200,000 clones, approximately 80% found once. The sequenced sample consisted of PBMCs. All receptors derive from a man aged 18 to 35 in good health and CMV-seronegative.

The chain joins TRBV5-1 to TRBJ1-2, with D possibly being TRBD1 (6 bases). CDR1 is SGHRS and CDR2 is YFSETQ in the germline V gene. This CDR3 contains 18 residues. Trimming left V 1 base short and J 3 bases short, with 22 bases between. The CDR3 DNA reads TGCGCCAGCAGCTTGATCGGGGCCAGGGGCGCCAGGGACTATGGCTACACCTTC. Encoded protein: CASSLIGARGARDYGYTF.

The chain combines TRBV28 with TRBJ1-5, with 11 bases that match TRBD1. CDR3 size: 15 residues. Looked up from germline, CDR1 is MDHEN and CDR2 is SYDVKM. Unmatched junction bases numbered 2, after V lost 2 bases and J lost 5 bases. In nucleotides, the CDR3 is TGTGCCAGCAGTTTAGGGACAGGGGGACATCAGCCCCAGCATTTT. Translation: CASSLGTGGHQPQHF.

This chain joins TRBV6-1 and TRBJ1-4; possibly TRBD1 for D (6 bases). The CDR3 contains 15 residues. Trimming removed 0 bases from V and 4 bases from J, with 9 bases in between. In germline, CDR1 is MNHNS, CDR2 SASEGT. CDR3 protein: CASSEATGRNEKLFF. Written as DNA, the CDR3 is TGTGCCAGCAGTGAAGCGACAGGTCGTAATGAAAAACTGTTTTTT.

This chain uses TRBV28 with TRBJ1-2; 7 bases agree with TRBD1. V lost 7 bases to trimming and J lost 4 bases; unmatched junction nucleotides: 12. Germline V lookup: CDR1 MDHEN, CDR2 SYDVKM. This CDR3 contains 15 residues. This CDR3 is CASNPTGSLVYGYTF. CDR3 nucleotides: TGTGCCAGCAATCCGACAGGGTCCCTTGTCTATGGCTACACCTTC.

This chain joins TRBV19 and TRBJ2-1, with 10 bases fitting TRBD2. The V gene's germline CDR1 is LNHDA and CDR2 SQIVND (reference sequence). This CDR3 region has 19 residues. Unmatched junction bases numbered 13, after V lost 5 bases and J lost 0 bases. The DNA of the CDR3 is TGTGCCAGTAGTCCGGCGGGGGGACTAGCGAAGAGCTCCTACAATGAGCAGTTCTTC. Translating it yields CASSPAGGLAKSSYNEQFF.

V is TRBV11-3 and J is TRBJ2-1; D ambiguous. V was trimmed by 5 bases and J by 3 bases, leaving 8 bases between them. The length of the CDR3 is 13 residues. Germline CDR1 is SGHNT and CDR2 is YENEEA. In DNA, the CDR3 is TGTGCCAGCAGCCTGAGTTACTACAATGAGCAGTTCTTC. This gives the protein CASSLSYYNEQFF.

The chain joins TRBV29-1 to TRBJ2-5, with D uncertain. In germline, CDR1 is SQVTM, CDR2 ANQGSEA. This CDR3 region has 13 residues. The ends were cut back, 3 bases at V and 2 bases at J, with 10 bases in the middle. CDR3 sequence (DNA): TGCAGCGTTGAGGGTCAGAGGCAAGAGACCCAGTACTTC. Protein product: CSVEGQRQETQYF.

In its sample, this clone was seen once. V and J are TRBV5-1 and TRBJ1-1, with D unresolved. The CDR3 loop spans 14 amino acids. Germline V gives CDR1 SGHRS, CDR2 YFSETQ. Between the trimmed V and J ends, which lost 0 bases and 0 bases, there was a span of 6 bases. The CDR3 loop reads CASSLAEMNTEAFF. The CDR3 DNA follows: TGCGCCAGCAGCTTGGCAGAAATGAACACTGAAGCTTTCTTT.

This rearrangement joins TRBV7-8 to TRBJ2-2, with 7 bases aligning to TRBD2. The ends lost 3 bases at V and 4 bases at J; junction bases unmatched: 8. The CDR3 spans 16 residues. Germline CDR1 is SGHVS and CDR2 is FQNEAQ. The DNA of the CDR3 is TGTGCCAGCAGCTTTCCCCTGCGGGAGCGCACCGGGGAGCTGTTTTTT. Its translation is CASSFPLRERTGELFF.

This clone occurred a few times. The rearrangement links TRBV27 to TRBJ2-7, with a possible D match to TRBD2 (6 bases). Germline assignment: CDR1 MNHEY and CDR2 SMNVEV (reference sequence). V lost 2 bases and J lost 3, with 11 bases in between. CDR3 length: 14 amino acids. The CDR3 nucleotides read TGTGCCAGCAGTTTAAAACCGGGGGTCTACGAGCAGTACTTC. Encoded protein: CASSLKPGVYEQYF.

In its sample, this clone was seen a few times. This chain links TRBV27 with TRBJ2-1; maybe TRBD1 (6 bases). Trimming shortened V by 2 bases and J by 5 bases, and 10 bases separated the two germline ends. Germline values: CDR1 MNHEY, CDR2 SMNVEV (reference sequence). The CDR3 runs to 14 residues. For the CDR3, the DNA is TGTGCCAGCAGTTTACAGGGGCAAAACAATGAGCAGTTCTTC. It yields the protein CASSLQGQNNEQFF.

This chain connects TRBV28 to TRBJ2-7; the match to TRBD2 covers 8 bases. Germline trimming cut 5 bases from V and 3 bases from J; bases unmatched to any gene: 6. Looked up from germline, CDR1 is MDHEN and CDR2 is SYDVKM. This CDR3 contains 14 residues. CDR3 loop: CASSTLAGYYEQYF. CDR3 coding DNA: TGTGCCAGCAGTACCTTAGCGGGGTACTACGAGCAGTACTTC. The full variable domain, completed using reference TRBV28 and TRBJ2-7, is DVKVTQSSRYLVKRTGEKVFLECVQDMDHENMFWYRQDPGLGLRLIYFSYDVKMKEKGDIPEGYSVSREKKERFSLILESASTNQTSMYLCASSTLAGYYEQYFGPGTRLTVT.

The chain links TRBV19 to TRBJ1-2; D is unclear. Trimming removed 7 bases from V and 4 bases from J, with 16 bases in between. This CDR3 contains 14 residues. In germline, CDR1 is LNHDA, CDR2 SQIVND (reference sequence). CDR3 in DNA: TGTGCCAGTAAAGAGGGAGGAAGGGTCTATGGCTACACCTTC. This encodes CASKEGGRVYGYTF. Supplemented by reference TRBV19 and TRBJ1-2, the full variable domain reads DGGITQSPKYLFRKEGQNVTLSCEQNLNHDAMYWYRQDPGQGLRLIYYSQIVNDFQKGDIAEGYSVSREKKESFPLTVTSAQKNPTAFYLCASKEGGRVYGYTFGSGTRLTVV.

The chain has TRBV6-5 and TRBJ2-7, with TRBD1 matching 7 bases. Per germline, CDR1 MNHEY and CDR2 SVGAGI. The trim removed 5 bases at V and 6 bases at J, leaving 7 bases unmatched. The CDR3 length is 13 residues. CDR3 sequence: CASSQTGSGEQYF. CDR3 nucleotides: TGTGCCAGCAGTCAGACAGGGTCGGGCGAGCAGTACTTC.

The rearrangement uses TRBV6-5 and TRBJ2-1; 7 positions match TRBD2. Germline V gene lookup returns CDR1 MNHEY and CDR2 SVGAGI. The junction had 8 bases not matched to a gene; V was cut back by 8 bases and J by 7 bases. This CDR3 has 13 residues. CDR3 in DNA: TGTGCCAGCTGGAGACTAGCCGATAATGAGCAGTTCTTC. It is translated as CASWRLADNEQFF.

CDR3 amino acids: CASSYSTSGGKQYF. The CDR3 region has the DNA TGTGCCAGCAGTTACTCGACTAGCGGGGGTAAGCAGTACTTC. The genes are TRBV6-5 and TRBJ2-7; TRBD2 aligns across 12 bases. The CDR3 extends over 14 amino acids. Germline V gene sequence: CDR1 MNHEY, CDR2 SVGAGI. The trim removed 0 bases at V and 8 bases at J, leaving 2 bases unmatched.

CDR3 sequence (DNA): TGTGCCAGCAGTCTGCGGGGGGGACGCACAGATACGCAGTATTTT. Translated: CASSLRGGRTDTQYF. The chain is built from TRBV27 and TRBJ2-3, with TRBD2 matching over 9 bases. This CDR3 has 15 residues. V lost 5 bases and J lost 1; bases outside the gene matches: 4. Germline CDR1 reads MNHEY; CDR2 reads SMNVEV (reference sequence).

The chain is built from TRBV28 and TRBJ2-7; perhaps TRBD1 as D (5 bases). This CDR3 has 16 amino acids. CDR1 is MDHEN and CDR2 is SYDVKM in the germline V gene. Between the trimmed V and J ends, which lost 5 bases and 3 bases, there was a span of 20 bases. The CDR3 coding sequence is TGTGCCAGCAGTGACTTAGACAGACCAAATTTCTACGAGCAGTACTTC. This gives the protein CASSDLDRPNFYEQYF.

V is TRBV28 and J is TRBJ1-1, with TRBD1 identical over 11 bases. The CDR3 length is 16 residues. The germline V gene encodes CDR1 MDHEN and CDR2 SYDVKM. V shed 4 bases, J shed 3 bases, and the junction held 7 bases outside the gene matches. CDR3 residues: CASSSRDRGKDTEAFF. As DNA, the CDR3 is TGTGCCAGCAGTTCCCGGGACAGGGGGAAGGACACTGAAGCTTTCTTT.

This clone was detected once. J is TRBJ2-2 and V is TRBV5-1; tentatively, D is TRBD2 (6 bases). This CDR3 comprises 16 residues. The germline CDR1 and CDR2 sequences are SGHRS and YFSETQ. Trimming left V 4 bases short and J 4 bases short, with 17 bases between. CDR3 coding DNA: TGCGCCAGCAGCCCGCGTGCGGTGGGGGGCACCGGGGAGCTGTTTTTT. It specifies CASSPRAVGGTGELFF.

The V gene is TRBV5-4, the J gene TRBJ2-1, with 16 bases fitting TRBD2. With 4 bases clipped from V and 0 bases from J, the junction kept 10 bases outside the gene matches. Germline CDR1 and CDR2: SGHNT and YYREEE (reference sequence). This CDR3 is 20 amino acids long. The chain's CDR3 is CASSGTGTSGRANSYNEQFF. DNA of the CDR3: TGTGCCAGCAGCGGAACCGGGACTAGCGGGAGGGCAAACTCCTACAATGAGCAGTTCTTC.

This rearrangement joins TRBV5-1 to TRBJ2-7; tentatively, D is TRBD1 (6 bases). Germline CDR1 is SGHRS and CDR2 is YFSETQ. The CDR3 runs to 12 residues. Trimming took 7 bases from V and 7 from J, leaving 15 bases between them. The CDR3 coding sequence is TGCGCCAGCGGTTTGAGAGGGGGAGAGCAGTACTTC. Translating gives CASGLRGGEQYF.